Given below is one T cell receptor (beta chain) in context. The entry originates in a study of blood T cell repertoires in COVID-19. Study summary: In each case, the material was cDNA or gDNA derived from T cells, B-cell-depleted T cells, or PBMCs.

Original processing methods: Scientists estimated how many nucleated cells there were by amplifying reference gene primers. The assay was immunoSEQ multiplex PCR, and TCRdb's table has in-frame clones only and misses some. D and trimming were read from the DNA, whereas the V and J calls and clone size are those reported in that table. The sample lists about 100,000 clones, 80% to 90% occurring once. The sequence came from a human donor in a cohort sampled during active COVID-19. Sequenced input: peripheral blood.

The CDR3 region has the DNA TGTGCCAGTAGTACACAAGTTGCAAGCACAGATACGCAGTATTTT. The encoded protein is CASSTQVASTDTQYF. This chain uses TRBV19 with TRBJ2-3; D remains ambiguous. CDR1 and CDR2 from the germline V gene are LNHDA and SQIVND (reference sequence). The V and J ends lost 4 bases and 0 bases respectively, with 11 bases between them. This CDR3 is 15 amino acids long. Using reference TRBV19 and TRBJ2-3 for the parts outside the CDR3, the full variable domain is DGGITQSPKYLFRKEGQNVTLSCEQNLNHDAMYWYRQDPGQGLRLIYYSQIVNDFQKGDIAEGYSVSREKKESFPLTVTSAQKNPTAFYLCASSTQVASTDTQYFGPGTRLTVL.